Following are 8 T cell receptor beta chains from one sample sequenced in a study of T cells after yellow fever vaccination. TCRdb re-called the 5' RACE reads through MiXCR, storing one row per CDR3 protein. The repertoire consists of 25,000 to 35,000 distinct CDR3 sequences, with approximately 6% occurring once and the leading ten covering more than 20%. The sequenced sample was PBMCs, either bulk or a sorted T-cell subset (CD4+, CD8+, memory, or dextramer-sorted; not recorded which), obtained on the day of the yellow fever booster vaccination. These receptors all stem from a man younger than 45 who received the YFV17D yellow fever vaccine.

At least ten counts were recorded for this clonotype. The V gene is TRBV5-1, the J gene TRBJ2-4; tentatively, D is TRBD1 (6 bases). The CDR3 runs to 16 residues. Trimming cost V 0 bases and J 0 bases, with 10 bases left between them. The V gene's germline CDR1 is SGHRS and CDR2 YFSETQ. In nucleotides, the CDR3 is TGCGCCAGCAGCTTGGGACAGGTATTAGCCAAAAACATTCAGTACTTC. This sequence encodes CASSLGQVLAKNIQYF.

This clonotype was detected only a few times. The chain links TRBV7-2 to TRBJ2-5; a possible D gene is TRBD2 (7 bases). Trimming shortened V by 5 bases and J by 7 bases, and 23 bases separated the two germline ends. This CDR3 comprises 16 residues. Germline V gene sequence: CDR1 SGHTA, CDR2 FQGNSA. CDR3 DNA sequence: TGTGCCAGCAGCCTGTTAGCGGGCCGGGGGCTCGGGACCCAGTACTTC. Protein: CASSLLAGRGLGTQYF.

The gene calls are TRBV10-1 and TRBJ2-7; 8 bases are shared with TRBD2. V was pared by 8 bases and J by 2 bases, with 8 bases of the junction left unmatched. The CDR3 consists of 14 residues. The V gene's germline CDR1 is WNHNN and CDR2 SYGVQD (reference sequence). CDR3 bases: TGCGCCAGCTCCCGGGCGCGGGGGGCCTACGAGCAGTACTTC. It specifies CASSRARGAYEQYF.

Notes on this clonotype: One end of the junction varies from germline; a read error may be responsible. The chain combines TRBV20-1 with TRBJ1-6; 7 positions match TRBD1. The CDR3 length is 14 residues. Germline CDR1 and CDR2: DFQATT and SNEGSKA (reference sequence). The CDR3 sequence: CSARRRQGYSPIHF. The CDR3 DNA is TGCAGTGCTAGAAGGAGACAGGGTTATTCACCCATCCACTTT.

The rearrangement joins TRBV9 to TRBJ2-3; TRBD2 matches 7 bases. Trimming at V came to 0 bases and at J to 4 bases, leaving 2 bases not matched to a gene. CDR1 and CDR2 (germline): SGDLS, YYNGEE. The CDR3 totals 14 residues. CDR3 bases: TGTGCCAGCAGCGTAGAGGGACTATCAGATACGCAGTATTTT. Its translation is CASSVEGLSDTQYF.

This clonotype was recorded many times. DNA of the CDR3: TGTGCCATCAGTGAATCCACGGGAGGGCCCGGAGATACGCAGTATTTT. Translation gives CAISESTGGPGDTQYF. The J gene is TRBJ2-3, the V gene TRBV10-3; 8 bases are a match to TRBD2. This CDR3 spans 16 amino acids. The ends lost 3 bases at V and 5 bases at J; junction bases unmatched: 10. CDR1 is ENHRY, CDR2 SYGVKD, per germline.

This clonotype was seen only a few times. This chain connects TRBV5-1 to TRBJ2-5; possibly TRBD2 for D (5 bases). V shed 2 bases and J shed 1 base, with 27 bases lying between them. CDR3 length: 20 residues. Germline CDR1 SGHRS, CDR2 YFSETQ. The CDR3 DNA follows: TGCGCCAGCAGCTTCGGGTCCGGGATGGGCGACATTATTCTCCAAGAGACCCAGTACTTC. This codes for CASSFGSGMGDIILQETQYF.

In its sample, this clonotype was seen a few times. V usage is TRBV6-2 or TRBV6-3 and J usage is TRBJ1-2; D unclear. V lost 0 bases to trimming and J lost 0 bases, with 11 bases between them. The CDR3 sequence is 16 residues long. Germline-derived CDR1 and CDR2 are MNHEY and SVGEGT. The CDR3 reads CASSYSSVFSNYGYTF. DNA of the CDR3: TGTGCCAGCAGTTACTCTTCGGTGTTCTCTAACTATGGCTACACCTTC.